Listed here are 6 T cell receptor beta chains from one sample, sequenced in a study of response to subunit inactivated influenza vaccine. TCRdb recomputed calls from the RT-PCR reads with MiXCR, one row per CDR3 protein. Here the sample spans 500,000 to 600,000 distinct CDR3 sequences, under 9% being singletons. Sequencing used PBMCs from blood, obtained less than 30 months after vaccination. These receptors were collected from a man between 50 and 69 years old who received an inactivated influenza vaccine.

The genes are TRBV3-1 and TRBJ2-7, with D tentatively TRBD2 (6 bases). The CDR3 runs 15 residues. The ends were cut back, 1 base at V and 2 bases at J, with 12 bases in the middle. The germline CDR1 and CDR2 sequences are LGHDT and YNNKEL (reference sequence). CDR3 sequence: CASSQADSGAYEQYF. The CDR3 nucleotides read TGTGCCAGCAGCCAAGCCGATAGCGGAGCCTACGAGCAGTACTTC.

This clonotype was seen many times. In DNA form, the CDR3 reads TGCAGTGCAAAGGGACTAGCGGGAGTTAACGAGCAGTACTTC. Protein product: CSAKGLAGVNEQYF. V is TRBV20-1 and J is TRBJ2-7; 14 nucleotides match TRBD2. V was clipped by 6 bases and J by 5 bases; unmatched bases: 6. CDR3 size: 14 residues. In germline, CDR1 is DFQATT, CDR2 SNEGSKA (reference sequence).

This clonotype occurred a few times. This chain connects TRBV7-8 to TRBJ2-1; 8 bases agree with TRBD1. V lost 4 bases to trimming and J lost 3 bases; unmatched junction nucleotides: 8. The CDR3 is made up of 16 amino acids. In germline, CDR1 is SGHVS, CDR2 FQNEAQ. The CDR3: CASSSDRGSFYNEQFF. CDR3 sequence (DNA): TGTGCCAGCAGCTCCGACAGGGGTTCGTTCTACAATGAGCAGTTCTTC.

This clonotype appeared a few times. The rearrangement joins TRBV29-1 to TRBJ1-2; D call uncertain. V lost 8 bases, J lost 2 bases, and 15 bases lay in between. The germline V gene has CDR1 SQVTM and CDR2 ANQGSEA. The CDR3 runs 13 residues. The CDR3 DNA reads as TGCAGCACCGACACAAGTCGGAACTATGGCTACACCTTC. This gives the protein CSTDTSRNYGYTF.

This clonotype was detected ten times or more. V and J are TRBV11-2 and TRBJ2-3, with D maybe TRBD2 (6 bases). The V gene's germline CDR1 is SGHAT and CDR2 FQNNGV. The CDR3 extends over 14 amino acids. V was trimmed by 3 bases and J by 6 bases, leaving 13 bases between them. The CDR3 region has the DNA TGTGCCAGCAGCTTCGGCGCGGGGATGGATACGCAGTATTTT. Encoded protein: CASSFGAGMDTQYF.

The sample holds many counts of this clonotype. This chain joins TRBV5-1 and TRBJ1-1; perhaps TRBD1 as D (6 bases). The V gene's germline CDR1 is SGHRS and CDR2 YFSETQ. CDR3 length equals 13 residues. V was pared by 3 bases and J by 0 bases, with 6 bases between. The CDR3 sequence is CASSWTVNTEAFF. Here the CDR3 DNA reads TGCGCCAGCAGCTGGACAGTGAACACTGAAGCTTTCTTT.